This TCR beta chain was recovered during a study of T cell repertoires in cytomegalovirus infection. As for the study in general: Matching HLA type and CMV infection were both indicated by public TCR beta signatures. General study points: CMV-specific HLA-C-restricted TCR beta clonotypes dominated the ex vivo response.

Germline loops: CDR1 SGHKS, CDR2 YYEKEE (reference sequence). Trimming at V came to 5 bases and at J to 1 base, leaving 5 bases not matched to a gene. The CDR3 is 14 amino acids. TCRdb re-called the reads with MiXCR, one entry per CDR3 protein. The sample carries around 300,000 distinct CDR3 sequences, 9.5% recorded once. This clonotype was found a few times. Antigen: not known. The chain combines TRBV5-5 with TRBJ2-5; 7 bases line up with TRBD1. Sequencing was performed on PBMCs. This clonotype was obtained from a human donor in good health (CMV status not recorded). Some clones in this sample may be carry-over from other donors' samples. In nucleotides, the CDR3 is TGTGCCAGCAGACCGGGACAGACCCAAGAGACCCAGTACTTC. This gives the protein CASRPGQTQETQYF.